This T cell receptor (beta chain) comes out of a study of cytomegalovirus exposure and HLA in healthy donors. Whole-study context: Of all 400 or so donors who were genotyped, 80% to 85% belonged to the Caucasian-associated ancestry cluster.

The PCR had 60 Vbeta and 13 Jbeta primers. Measured with immunoSEQ multiplex PCR; TCRdb has only the in-frame clones, and not every one. The sample yields approximately 260,000 clones, about nine tenths seen once. Per the germline V gene, CDR1 is SGDLS and CDR2 is YYNGEE. This CDR3 contains 15 residues. Trimming pared 3 bases from V and 0 bases from J, leaving 10 bases between. This clonotype originated in a girl aged 2 to 10 in good health and CMV-seronegative. V usage is TRBV9 and J usage is TRBJ1-3; D ambiguous. Sequenced material: PBMCs. The CDR3 sequence is CASSANGNSGNTIYF. In nucleotides, the CDR3 is TGTGCCAGCAGCGCTAACGGGAACTCTGGAAACACCATATATTTT.